The T cell receptor (beta chain) under discussion was sequenced for a study of T cells in localized non-small cell lung cancer. Clones were sequenced by immunoSEQ multiplex PCR, and TCRdb holds only the in-frame ones, with some missing. Among 15,000 to 20,000 clones, over 75% were seen once, and the ten largest hold under 40%. On this clone itself: As yet, its antigen is unknown.

Study results and caveats: Those with higher blood T cell density had longer overall survival. Only one tumor region went through sequencing, so heterogeneity may still be there. Compared with tumor, uninvolved adjacent lung displayed greater T cell clonality, ranking highest overall.

Sample: peripheral blood, taken before any cancer treatment. This receptor was identified in a male donor aged 60 or over with stage I lung adenocarcinoma.

The CDR3 DNA is TGTGCCAGCAGCCCCAATGCTCCACAAGCCACCGGGGAGCTGTTTTTT. This gives the protein CASSPNAPQATGELFF. The chain joins TRBV7-3 to TRBJ2-2; D unclear. Between the trimmed V and J ends, which lost 5 bases and 4 bases, there was a span of 17 bases. Germline CDR1 SGHTA, CDR2 FQGTGA. The CDR3 loop spans 16 amino acids. Complete variable domain (other parts from reference TRBV7-3 and TRBJ2-2): GAGVSQTPSNKVTEKGKYVELRCDPISGHTALYWYRQSLGQGPEFLIYFQGTGAADDSGLPNDRFFAVRPEGSVSTLKIQRTERGDSAVYLCASSPNAPQATGELFFGEGSRLTVL.